The 18 T cell receptor beta chains given below trace back to one sample, sequenced in a study of blood T cell repertoires in COVID-19. Here immunoSEQ multiplex PCR was the method, and the copy in TCRdb shows in-frame clones only, minus some. The profile shows more than 300,000 clones, more than 70% of them singletons. The sample consisted of peripheral blood. The receptors originated from a woman between 25 and 40 years old with COVID-19, enrolled during active disease.

The chain couples TRBV7-3 to TRBJ2-1; D not certain. CDR3 length: 15 amino acids. V was clipped by 5 bases and J by 4 bases, with 15 bases between them. Germline loops: CDR1 SGHTA, CDR2 FQGTGA. CDR3 region: CASSPGFPAYNEQFF. The CDR3 coding sequence is TGTGCCAGCAGCCCCGGGTTCCCCGCTTACAATGAGCAGTTCTTC.

The rearrangement uses TRBV24-1 and TRBJ1-4, with no clear D. The CDR3 contains 13 residues. Germline V lookup: CDR1 KGHDR, CDR2 SFDVKD. V was cut by 2 bases and J by 10 bases, with 10 bases left in between. CDR3 residues: CATSDSSSGKLFF. Here the CDR3 DNA reads TGTGCCACCAGTGATTCTAGCAGCGGAAAACTGTTTTTT.

The chain combines TRBV10-3 with TRBJ2-5, with 7 bases matching TRBD2. Germline CDR1 ENHRY, CDR2 SYGVKD. After removal of 8 bases from V and 2 bases from J, the junction contained 8 bases not matched to a gene. CDR3 length: 14 residues. Here the CDR3 DNA reads TGTGCCATCGGCTTGGGAGGGACTCAAGAGACCCAGTACTTC. It codes for CAIGLGGTQETQYF.

V usage is TRBV4-2 and J usage is TRBJ2-7; 9 positions match TRBD2. V trimming: 0 bases; J trimming: 0 bases; junction bases outside the gene matches: 3. CDR3 size: 16 residues. Germline-derived CDR1 and CDR2 are LGHNA and YNFKEQ. The CDR3 sequence is CASSQEGGLASYEQYF. CDR3 nucleotide sequence: TGTGCCAGCAGCCAAGAGGGGGGACTAGCCTCCTACGAGCAGTACTTC.

Points on this clone: Germline is not matched at one junction end, which may reflect a read error. This sequence joins TRBV4-2 and TRBJ2-3; TRBD2 matches 9 bases. Germline loops: CDR1 LGHNA, CDR2 YNFKEQ. CDR3 length equals 14 residues. The CDR3 DNA follows: TGTGCCAGCAGCCTAGCGGGAGAGACAGAAACGCAGTATTTT. Amino acids: CASSLAGETETQYF.

The chain carries TRBV4-2 and TRBJ2-3; 9 positions agree with TRBD2. The V gene end was trimmed by 0 bases and the J gene end by 2 bases; junction bases not matched to a gene: 6. In germline, CDR1 is LGHNA, CDR2 YNFKEQ. This CDR3 contains 17 residues. CDR3 region: CASSQEFSGGLTDTQYF. CDR3 sequence (DNA): TGTGCCAGCAGCCAAGAGTTTAGCGGGGGACTCACAGATACGCAGTATTTT.

This chain joins TRBV4-1 and TRBJ2-5, with D perhaps TRBD2 (6 bases). The CDR3 spans 13 residues. Germline values: CDR1 MGHRA, CDR2 YSYEKL. V dropped 8 bases and J dropped 5 bases, with 15 bases sitting between them. The CDR3 region is CASSWGVVETQYF. The CDR3 DNA reads TGCGCCAGCTCCTGGGGGGTAGTGGAGACCCAGTACTTC.

The chain links TRBV5-1 to TRBJ2-1; TRBD2 agrees at 12 bases. The junction had 12 bases not matched to a gene; V was cut back by 3 bases and J by 8 bases. The CDR3 consists of 17 residues. Germline CDR1 SGHRS, CDR2 YFSETQ. The CDR3 spells CASSSLASGRARDEQFF. The DNA for the CDR3 is TGCGCCAGCAGCTCCCTGGCTAGCGGGAGGGCGAGAGATGAGCAGTTCTTC. Drawing the rest from reference TRBV5-1 and TRBJ2-1, the complete variable domain is KAGVTQTPRYLIKTRGQQVTLSCSPISGHRSVSWYQQTPGQGLQFLFEYFSETQRNKGNFPGRFSGRQFSNSRSEMNVSTLELGDSALYLCASSSLASGRARDEQFFGPGTRLTVL.

V usage is TRBV3-1 (or the pseudogene TRBV3-2) and J usage is TRBJ2-2; 10 bases match TRBD2. Germline trimming cut 1 base from V and 1 base from J; bases unmatched to any gene: 0. Germline V CDR1 and CDR2: LGHDT, YNNKEL (reference sequence). The CDR3 contains 16 residues. The CDR3 coding sequence is TGTGCCAGCAGCCAAGGGACTAGCGGGAACACCGGGGAGCTGTTTTTT. It specifies CASSQGTSGNTGELFF.

This clone occurred a few times. The rearrangement links TRBV28 to TRBJ1-1, with a weak D call TRBD1 (6 bases). Germline CDR1 reads MDHEN; CDR2 reads SYDVKM. The CDR3 totals 14 residues. V lost 6 bases and J lost 4, with 15 bases in between. The CDR3 spells CASSLTQGRTEAFF. The CDR3 DNA follows: TGTGCCAGCAGCCTAACGCAGGGGCGCACTGAAGCTTTCTTT.

The chain couples TRBV3-1 (or the pseudogene TRBV3-2) to TRBJ1-1, with D possibly matching TRBD1 (5 bases). The V end was cut by 1 base, the J end by 4 bases, with 13 bases between. Germline-derived CDR1 and CDR2 are LGHDT and YNNKEL (reference sequence). This CDR3 region has 15 residues. The CDR3 region has the DNA TGTGCCAGCAGCCAAGGCCGGGGCGGGGGCACTGAAGCTTTCTTT. Its protein product is CASSQGRGGGTEAFF.

This clone was observed at least ten times. Other DNA sequences within the sample encode an identical CDR3. The genes are TRBV14 and TRBJ1-1; TRBD1 matches at 7 bases. CDR1 is SGHDN, CDR2 FVKESK, per germline. This CDR3 has 13 amino acids. V gave up 4 bases and J gave up 1 base; unmatched junction bases: 0. The DNA for the CDR3 is TGTGCCAGCAGCCGGGACAGGAACACTGAAGCTTTCTTT. Translated: CASSRDRNTEAFF.

The J gene is TRBJ2-1, the V gene TRBV7-3; 7 bases line up with TRBD1. Germline CDR1 SGHTA, CDR2 FQGTGA. The CDR3 runs to 16 residues. With 4 bases clipped from V and 3 bases from J, the junction kept 9 bases outside the gene matches. The CDR3 region is CASSSITGDNYNEQFF. The CDR3 bases are TGTGCCAGCAGCTCGATTACAGGGGACAACTACAATGAGCAGTTCTTC.

The chain couples TRBV11-2 to TRBJ1-6; D not resolved. The germline gives CDR1 SGHAT, CDR2 FQNNGV. This CDR3 has 15 residues. V was shortened by 2 bases and J by 5 bases, with 10 bases between the two germline ends. CDR3 in DNA: TGTGCCAGCAGCTTACTCGCGGGAGATAATTCACCCCTCCACTTT. Its translation: CASSLLAGDNSPLHF.

The gene calls are TRBV7-2 and TRBJ2-1; D not resolved. CDR1 and CDR2 (germline): SGHTA, FQGNSA. V was pared by 1 base and J by 5 bases, with 6 bases between. The CDR3 extends over 13 amino acids. The CDR3 is CASSLETHNEQFF. The CDR3 DNA reads as TGTGCCAGCAGCTTAGAGACTCACAATGAGCAGTTCTTC.

This chain joins TRBV5-5 and TRBJ2-1; the match to TRBD2 covers 14 bases. CDR1 is SGHKS and CDR2 is YYEKEE in the germline V gene (reference sequence). V dropped 4 bases and J dropped 8; count of bases not matched to a gene: 5. There are 15 residues in the CDR3. In DNA form, the CDR3 reads TGTGCCAGCAGCCCAGGGACTAGCGGGAGTGATGAGCAGTTCTTC. Its protein product is CASSPGTSGSDEQFF. The full variable domain, rest sourced from reference TRBV5-5 and TRBJ2-1, is DAGVTQSPTHLIKTRGQQVTLRCSPISGHKSVSWYQQVLGQGPQFIFQYYEKEERGRGNFPDRFSARQFPNYSSELNVNALLLGDSALYLCASSPGTSGSDEQFFGPGTRLTVL.

The J gene is TRBJ2-7, the V gene TRBV28; D is unresolved. CDR1 and CDR2 from the germline V gene are MDHEN and SYDVKM. Trimming pared 2 bases from V and 4 bases from J, leaving 6 bases between. This CDR3 is 12 amino acids long. The CDR3 bases are TGTGCCAGCAGTTTACTAGGTTACGAGCAGTACTTC. It translates to CASSLLGYEQYF.

V and J are TRBV21-1 and TRBJ2-5; the D call TRBD1 from the table was never checked on the DNA. TRBV21-1 is annotated as a pseudogene. The CDR3 contains 15 residues. CDR3 sequence (DNA): TGTGCCAGCAGCAAAGGGGGGCAGGGCTTAGAGACCCAGTACTTC. Translated, it gives CASSKGGQGLETQYF.